This T cell receptor (beta chain) was retrieved from a study of early T cells in non-severe SARS-CoV-2 infection. TCRdb itself ran the 5' RACE reads through MiXCR, one entry per CDR3 protein. This sample has some 51,000 distinct CDR3 sequences, with 15% found just once. The CDR3 loop spans 12 amino acids. V lost 8 bases, J lost 4 bases, and 12 bases lay in between. Looked up from germline, CDR1 is SGHTA and CDR2 is FQGNSA. The sequencing here drew on whole blood, taken at baseline. The chain carries TRBV7-2 and TRBJ2-7, with a tentative D call TRBD1 (6 bases). This TCR came from an adult who was a healthcare worker with PCR-confirmed SARS-CoV-2 infection or an uninfected control (not recorded which). The CDR3 DNA reads TGTGCCAGCGGCCCACAGGGTTACGAGCAGTACTTC. This translates into CASGPQGYEQYF.